The rows below give T cell receptor beta chains drawn from one sample of a study of shared clonotypes between healthy human individuals. The assay was immunoSEQ multiplex PCR, and TCRdb's table has in-frame clones only and misses some. The table records some 2.1 million clones, around 95% of them present only once. Sequencing was performed on naive CD4+ T cells sorted from blood. The receptors were gathered from a man between 18 and 35 years old in good health. Each CDR3 is given with its conserved first and last residue. A D gene is named only where the DNA matches it firmly. Clone size, where shown, is once, few, many, or a class for clones that have expanded.

V	J	size	D	CDR3	DNA
TRBV28	TRBJ2-7	NA	NA	CASSFGQPYEQYF	TGTGCCAGCAGTTTTGGGCAGCCCTACGAGCAGTACTTC
TRBV6-5	TRBJ2-7	once	NA	CASSRSPSYEQYF	TGTGCCAGCAGTCGATCACCTTCTTACGAGCAGTACTTC
TRBV27	TRBJ2-7	NA	TRBD1	CASSPAGTASYEQYF	TGTGCCAGCAGCCCAGCCGGGACAGCCTCCTACGAGCAGTACTTC
TRBV5-1	TRBJ2-7	NA	TRBD1	CASSLAGTGGDYEQYF	TGCGCCAGCAGCTTGGCGGGGACAGGGGGTGATTACGAGCAGTACTTC
TRBV6-5	TRBJ1-2	once	NA	CASSYRESGAYGYTF	TGTGCCAGCAGTTACCGAGAATCAGGGGCCTATGGCTACACCTTC
TRBV7-6	TRBJ2-2	NA	TRBD2	CASSLVTTSGRTGGELFF	TGTGCCAGCAGCTTAGTTACGACTAGCGGGAGAACGGGCGGGGAGCTGTTTTTT
TRBV7-9	TRBJ1-6	NA	NA	CASSPQGHSGSPLHF	TGTGCCAGCAGCCCCCAGGGACATTCGGGTTCACCCCTCCACTTT
TRBV25-1	TRBJ2-7	NA	NA	CASTGPYSYEQYF	TGTGCCAGCACGGGGCCGTACTCCTACGAGCAGTACTTC
TRBV7-8	TRBJ1-2	NA	NA	CASSLDDPGRGYTF	TGTGCCAGCAGCTTAGATGATCCAGGACGGGGCTACACCTTC
TRBV29-1	TRBJ2-5	NA	NA	CSVEATQETQYF	TGCAGCGTTGAAGCTACTCAAGAGACCCAGTACTTC
TRBV19	TRBJ1-2	NA	NA	CASSIMDRGYTF	TGTGCCAGTAGTATAATGGATCGCGGCTACACCTTC
TRBV27	TRBJ2-7	NA	TRBD1	CASSSPGQGIYEQYF	TGTGCCAGCAGTTCCCCGGGACAGGGAATTTACGAGCAGTACTTC
TRBV2	TRBJ2-5	NA	NA	CASTPGQETQYF	TGTGCCAGCACCCCTGGCCAAGAGACCCAGTACTTC
TRBV9	TRBJ2-1	NA	NA	CASSPGEFGPYNEQFF	TGTGCCAGCAGCCCTGGGGAGTTCGGACCTTACAATGAGCAGTTCTTC
TRBV10-3	TRBJ1-6	NA	NA	CAISETGSSYNSPLHF	TGTGCCATCAGTGAAACGGGCAGCTCCTATAATTCACCCCTCCACTTT
TRBV20-1	TRBJ1-5	NA	NA	CSARAEQPQHF	TGCAGTGCTAGAGCGGAGCAGCCCCAGCATTTT
TRBV6-5	TRBJ2-2	NA	TRBD2	CASRPPGGTGELFF	TGTGCCAGCAGACCCCCCGGGGGGACCGGGGAGCTGTTTTTT
TRBV5-6	TRBJ1-4	NA	NA	CASSLGMAGEKLFF	TGTGCCAGCAGCTTAGGGATGGCAGGGGAAAAACTGTTTTTT
TRBV19	TRBJ2-1	NA	NA	CASSIPQANEQFF	TGTGCCAGTAGTATACCCCAGGCCAATGAGCAGTTCTTC
TRBV2	TRBJ1-5	once	TRBD1	CASRSGTDSNQPQHF	TGTGCCAGCAGATCCGGGACAGATAGCAATCAGCCCCAGCATTTT
TRBV9	TRBJ2-3	NA	NA	CASSVAEVGADTQYF	TGTGCCAGCAGCGTAGCAGAGGTGGGGGCAGATACGCAGTATTTT
TRBV5-1	TRBJ2-7	NA	NA	CASSLDPGSYEQYF	TGCGCCAGCAGCTTGGATCCGGGTAGCTACGAGCAGTACTTC
TRBV28	TRBJ2-6	NA	NA	CASTTASSSGANVLTF	TGTGCCAGCACCACCGCCAGTAGCTCTGGGGCCAACGTCCTGACTTTC
TRBV2	TRBJ1-1	NA	NA	CASSVVENTEAFF	TGTGCCAGCAGTGTCGTGGAGAACACTGAAGCTTTCTTT
TRBV5-1	TRBJ2-2	few	TRBD1	CASSFIRQGAMNTGELFF	TGCGCCAGCAGCTTTATACGGCAGGGGGCTATGAACACCGGGGAGCTGTTTTTT
TRBV10-3	TRBJ1-6	NA	NA	CAIGGANSPLHF	TGTGCCATCGGCGGGGCGAATTCACCCCTCCACTTT
TRBV6-5	TRBJ2-7	NA	NA	CASRRGDEQYF	TGTGCCAGCAGGAGGGGAGACGAGCAGTACTTC
TRBV4-1	TRBJ2-5	NA	NA	CASSQGAQETQYF	TGCGCCAGCAGCCAAGGGGCACAAGAGACCCAGTACTTC